The clone carrying this TCR beta chain has a handful of counts. Its target is not known. The data originate from a study of cytotoxic CD8 clonotypes in ibrutinib-treated CLL. Study background: By median around 69 months, around twelve had progressed and 14 stayed remitted; responses had been 2 complete and about 24 partial. Findings and limits, study-wide: Baseline values of clonality outstripped age-matched healthy donors and followed circulating CD8+ T-cell counts.

V was clipped by 8 bases and J by 3 bases; unmatched bases: 11. Germline V gene lookup returns CDR1 LNHNV and CDR2 YYDKDF (reference sequence). The CDR3 runs to 17 residues. Target depth was 1 in 200,000 to 1 in 1 million T cells, about 10x per clonotype. Profiling relied on immunoSEQ multiplex PCR, and the TCRdb table lists in-frame clones only, not all of them. The profile shows hundreds of thousands of clones, roughly three quarters of them singletons. This TCR came from a human donor with chronic lymphocytic leukemia. This sequence joins TRBV15 and TRBJ1-6; 9 bases align to TRBD1. The sequencing here drew on PBMCs, taken after 12 months of ibrutinib treatment. As DNA, the CDR3 is TGTGCCACCCGGGAAGGGACAGGGTTTTTCTATAATTCACCCCTCCACTTT. Translating it yields CATREGTGFFYNSPLHF.